A single sample is the source of the 26 T cell receptor beta chains below, sequenced in a study of tumor-infiltrating lymphocytes in primary liver carcinoma. Constant-region priming of roughly 490 ng total RNA yielded TCR beta cDNA. It was through three nested multiplex PCR rounds of slightly modified ARM-PCR that TCR beta libraries arose. A C-beta reverse primer and TRBV1-TRBV30 forward primers served in each of the first two PCR rounds, at about 10 cycles apiece. A single record per CDR3 protein comes from TCRdb applying MiXCR to the multiplex PCR reads. The sample carries 24,000 or so distinct CDR3 sequences, roughly three quarters recorded once. The study co-extracted DNA and RNA from about 20-30 mg of unsorted bulk tissue. Sequencing was carried out using liver tumor tissue from sampling region 5. The subset here: tumor region T5, tumor centre. All receptors come from a woman aged 25 to 39 with primary liver carcinoma and hepatitis B virus infection.

Remarks on this clonotype: The conserved final phenylalanine or tryptophan is absent from the CDR3, which likely points to a read error. The genes are TRBV11-2 and TRBJ2-1, with D unresolved. Germline values: CDR1 SGHAT, CDR2 FQNNGV. The CDR3 is 13 residues long. CDR3 sequence: CASSLNDAYEQFS. For the CDR3, the DNA is TGCGCCAGCAGCTTAAATGATGCCTATGAGCAGTTCTCC.

On this clonotype: Just one base apart from a much larger clone, this may be a read error. The V call is TRBV15, the J call TRBJ2-1; a possible D gene is TRBD2 (5 bases). The CDR3 spans 14 residues. V lost 6 bases, J lost 15 bases, and 24 bases lay in between. The V gene's germline CDR1 is LNHNV and CDR2 YYDKDF (reference sequence). CDR3 protein: CATSPITRRSPSFF. Here the CDR3 DNA reads TGTGCCACCAGTCCTATAACAAGGAGGAGTCCTTCGTTCTTC.

With respect to this clonotype: At one end, the junction sequence differs from germline, possibly due to a read error. The rearrangement joins TRBV11-2 to TRBJ2-7, with no clear D. The CDR3 loop spans 17 amino acids. CDR1 and CDR2 (germline): SGHAT, FQNNGV. CDR3 sequence reads: CVSSSLLGMVNSYEQYF. The CDR3 DNA is TGTGTCAGCAGCTCCCTACTGGGGATGGTGAACTCCTACGAGCAGTATTTC.

Concerning this clonotype itself: Here the CDR3 omits its conserved ending phenylalanine or tryptophan, so a read error is the likely source. V and J are TRBV29-1 and TRBJ2-1; 7 positions agree with TRBD1. CDR3 length equals 13 residues. CDR1 and CDR2 from the germline V gene are SQVTM and ANQGSEA. The CDR3 loop is CRARRQGTNEQFL. The CDR3 DNA reads as TGCAGGGCCAGAAGACAGGGAACCAATGAGCAGTTCCTC.

Comments on this clonotype: The junction differs from germline at one of its ends, possibly a read error. J is TRBJ2-3 and V is TRBV5-1; TRBD1 matches 10 bases. This CDR3 has 17 residues. Germline V lookup: CDR1 SGHRS, CDR2 YFSETQ. CDR3 in DNA: TGCGCCAGCAGCATAGGTCATCGGGACAGGGGCATAGATACGGAGTATTTT. Protein sequence: CASSIGHRDRGIDTEYF.

About this clonotype: Since a much larger clone is just one base distant, this may be a read error. The rearrangement uses TRBV19 and TRBJ2-7, with D maybe TRBD2 (6 bases). Germline V gene sequence: CDR1 LNHDA, CDR2 SQIVND (reference sequence). This CDR3 has 12 amino acids. CDR3: CVSLGGRGEQYF. CDR3 in DNA: TGTGTCAGCCTCGGGGGACGAGGCGAGCAGTACTTC.

The V and J genes are TRBV11-2 and TRBJ2-7, with D possibly TRBD2 on 5 matching bases. The CDR3 loop spans 15 amino acids. Germline CDR1 reads SGHAT; CDR2 reads FQNNGV. The V gene lost 6 bases and the J gene lost 13 bases, with 28 bases spanning the gap. CDR3 sequence: CASSLKTRDLRGQYF. CDR3 coding DNA: TGTGCCAGCAGTTTAAAAACGAGGGATCTACGCGGGCAATACTTC. The full variable domain, its missing parts supplied by reference TRBV11-2 and TRBJ2-7, is EAGVAQSPRYKIIEKRQSVAFWCNPISGHATLYWYQQILGQGPKLLIQFQNNGVVDDSQLPKDRFSAERLKGVDSTLKIQPAKLEDSAVYLCASSLKTRDLRGQYFGPGTRLTVT.

This clonotype occurred many times. The gene calls are TRBV7-6 and TRBJ1-3; D perhaps matches TRBD1 (5 bases). The germline V and J ends were trimmed by 5 bases and 0 bases, with 14 bases remaining between them. CDR1 and CDR2 (germline): SGHVS, FNYEAQ. This CDR3 is 16 amino acids long. Here the CDR3 reads CASSPAGTASGNTIYF. The CDR3 DNA reads TGTGCCAGCAGCCCCGCCGGGACGGCCTCTGGAAACACCATATATTTT.

Remarks on this clonotype: One junction end does not reproduce the germline sequence, and a read error may be involved. J is TRBJ2-5 and V is TRBV7-9; no clear D. Looked up from germline, CDR1 is SEHNR and CDR2 is FQNEAQ (reference sequence). The CDR3 loop spans 14 amino acids. This chain's CDR3 is CASTPFRSQETQYF. CDR3 nucleotides: TGTGCCAGCACCCCGTTTCGGTCTCAAGAGACCCAATACTTC.

This clonotype was seen just once. The DNA is left out, because the CDR3 cannot be placed on it with certainty; the CDR3 is given as TCRdb lists it. The chain is built from TRBV6-5 and TRBJ2-2; TRBD1 is the table's D call and was not checked against the DNA. The CDR3 comprises 18 residues, both ends counted. The germline CDR1 and CDR2 sequences are MNHEY and SVGAGI. CDR3 sequence: CASSYCPGVGSGTGELFF.

In regard to this clonotype: This CDR3 is missing its conserved last phenylalanine or tryptophan, likely due to a read error. The V gene is TRBV6-5, the J gene TRBJ2-5, with TRBD1 identical over 10 bases. The CDR3 spans 13 residues. V shed 11 bases, J shed 7 bases, and the junction held 10 bases outside the gene matches. CDR1 and CDR2 from the germline V gene are MNHEY and SVGAGI. CDR3 sequence (DNA): TGTGCCTGTAGTACCGACAGGGGGCTGACCCAGTACCTC. Its translation: CACSTDRGLTQYL.

As to this clonotype: Compared with germline, one end of the junction differs, possibly owing to a read error. The chain recombines TRBV10-3 with TRBJ2-5; D unresolved. Looked up from germline, CDR1 is ENHRY and CDR2 is SYGVKD. This CDR3 spans 15 amino acids. The CDR3 is CAISESAMRQETQYF. For the CDR3, the DNA is TGCGCCATCAGTGAGTCGGCTATGAGACAAGAGACCCAGTACTTC.

On this clonotype itself: A much larger clone lies one base from this, so it may be a read error. The chain uses TRBV3-2 and TRBJ2-5; the D call of TRBD2 is as the table states it, not checked on the DNA. TRBV3-2 is recorded as a pseudogene. The CDR3 runs to 17 residues. CDR3 sequence reads: CASRQARLSLRQETQYF. The CDR3 DNA sequence: TGTGCCAGCAGACAAGCCCGATTGTCCCTCCGCCAAGAGACCCAGTACTTC.

The sample holds many counts of this clonotype. Without the conserved terminal phenylalanine or tryptophan, this CDR3 likely stems from a read error. J is TRBJ2-5 and V is TRBV7-9; the D is unclear. Germline CDR1 reads SEHNR; CDR2 reads FQNEAQ (reference sequence). The V and J ends lost 6 bases and 5 bases respectively, with 7 bases between them. The CDR3 loop spans 11 amino acids. The CDR3: CASRFRETQYS. Here the CDR3 DNA reads TGTGCCAGCAGATTTAGGGAGACCCAGTACTCC.

The chain joins TRBV7-2 to TRBJ2-1, with 9 bases matching TRBD2. Per germline, CDR1 SGHTA and CDR2 FQGNSA. This CDR3 has 15 residues. The J segment lost 4 bases and the V segment lost 5 bases, leaving 6 bases of the junction unmatched. DNA of the CDR3: TGTGCCAGCAGCCCAACTAGCGGGCCTTACAATGAGCAGTTCTTC. This translates into CASSPTSGPYNEQFF.

On this clonotype: At one boundary the junction diverges from the germline segment, which might be a read error. The rearrangement links TRBV29-1 to TRBJ2-1, with D possibly TRBD2 on 5 matching bases. There are 13 residues in the CDR3. Germline CDR1 and CDR2: SQVTM and ANQGSEA. This CDR3 is CGVGGTRPNEQFF. CDR3 coding DNA: TGCGGCGTCGGTGGTACTAGACCCAATGAGCAGTTCTTC.

The rearrangement joins TRBV5-4 to TRBJ2-5; TRBD2 agrees at 7 bases. The germline gives CDR1 SGHNT, CDR2 YYREEE (reference sequence). Trimming removed 2 bases from V and 2 bases from J; junction bases left unmatched: 9. This CDR3 region has 16 residues. The DNA of the CDR3 is TGTGCCAGCAGCTTTGCCGACGCGGGAGTTCAAGAGACCCAGTACTTC. Protein: CASSFADAGVQETQYF.

Comment on this clonotype: The junction and the germline gene differ at one end; a read error may be behind it. The chain couples TRBV11-2 to TRBJ1-2; D may be TRBD1 (5 bases). This CDR3 has 15 amino acids. CDR1 SGHAT and CDR2 FQNNGV come from the germline V gene. The CDR3 DNA sequence: TGTGTCAGCAGCCGCAAGGGGCGCGGGGACTATGGGTACACCTTC. It translates to CVSSRKGRGDYGYTF.

In the case of this clonotype: A junction boundary mismatches the germline segment, possibly from a read error. This chain connects TRBV30 to TRBJ2-3, with D perhaps being TRBD1 or TRBD2 (5 bases each). Germline loops: CDR1 GTSNPN, CDR2 SVGIG (reference sequence). This CDR3 spans 16 amino acids. This CDR3 reads CTWSIWSGIGADTQYF. For the CDR3, the DNA is TGTACCTGGAGCATTTGGTCCGGGATAGGGGCAGATACGCAGTATTTT.

Of note for this clonotype: Its ends do not fully match the called genes, so a read error is possible. This rearrangement joins TRBV11-3 to TRBJ2-1; 7 nucleotides match TRBD2. From germline, CDR1 is SGHNT and CDR2 YENEEA. The length of the CDR3 is 15 residues. The CDR3 nucleotides read TGTGCCAGCAACCGACTAGCTGGGGGGGGGTATGAGCCGTTCTTC. Amino acids: CASNRLAGGGYEPFF.

This clonotype was recorded many times. The chain carries TRBV11-2 and TRBJ2-3; a weak D match, TRBD2 (6 bases). The V end was cut by 7 bases, the J end by 1 base, with 15 bases between. The CDR3 totals 15 residues. The V gene's germline CDR1 is SGHAT and CDR2 FQNNGV. The CDR3 here is CASKVAEIRTDTQYF. As DNA, the CDR3 is TGTGCCAGCAAGGTAGCGGAGATACGCACAGATACGCAGTATTTT.

The rearrangement uses TRBV6-1 and TRBJ2-3, with 12 bases that match TRBD2. The J segment lost 4 bases and the V segment lost 5 bases, leaving 7 bases of the junction unmatched. Germline loops: CDR1 MNHNS, CDR2 SASEGT. This CDR3 has 16 amino acids. CDR3 loop: CASSSRLAGVPDTQYF. CDR3 nucleotides: TGTGCCAGCAGTTCTCGACTAGCGGGAGTCCCAGATACGCAGTATTTT.

The chain joins TRBV11-3 to TRBJ2-3, with a weak D call TRBD2 (6 bases). Trimming took 7 bases from V and 1 from J, leaving 18 bases between them. Germline V gene lookup returns CDR1 SGHNT and CDR2 YENEEA. CDR3 length: 16 amino acids. The CDR3 here is CASNPGSWRGTDTQYF. The DNA of the CDR3 is TGTGCCAGCAACCCCGGGAGCTGGCGAGGCACAGATACGCAGTATTTT.

With regard to this clonotype: This clone may be a read error of a much larger clone one base away. The J gene is TRBJ2-7, the V gene TRBV20-1, with 9 bases lining up with TRBD2. The V and J ends lost 0 bases and 3 bases, in that order; junction bases with no gene match: 3. The CDR3 sequence is 14 residues long. Germline CDR1 is DFQATT and CDR2 is SNEGSKA (reference sequence). The CDR3 reads CSARDLAGDYEQYF. In DNA, the CDR3 is TGCAGTGCTAGAGACTTAGCGGGGGACTACGAGCAGTACTTC.

Comments on this clonotype: A read error may produce the germline difference seen at one junction end. The rearrangement links TRBV4-1 to TRBJ2-4; maybe TRBD1 (6 bases). Germline CDR1 MGHRA, CDR2 YSYEKL. The CDR3 length is 16 residues. The CDR3 region is CASIPEMNRDTSKWYF. The CDR3 bases are TGTGCCAGCATTCCAGAGATGAATAGGGACACGAGCAAGTGGTACTTC.

This clonotype was recorded only once. V is TRBV7-8 and J is TRBJ1-5, with 8 bases that match TRBD1. The CDR3 extends over 15 amino acids. J lost 11 bases, V lost 2 bases, and 11 bases had no gene match. CDR1 and CDR2 (germline): SGHVS, FQNEAQ. For the CDR3, the DNA is TGTGCCAGCAGCTTACTTGTAACAGGGGGTACGTCCCAGCATTTT. Protein sequence: CASSLLVTGGTSQHF.